What follows are 29 T cell receptor beta chains derived from one specimen sequenced in a study of blood T cells in healthy people across ages. Then a second PCR, running roughly 7 to 11 cycles, was carried out with a sample-barcoded 5' primer and a J-beta primer mix. MiXCR, run by TCRdb on the 5' RACE reads, gives a single entry per CDR3 protein. The table has about 1.6 million distinct CDR3 sequences, roughly 32% seen once. The sample taken for sequencing was blood. The receptors originated from a woman under 40 in good health.

Concerning this clonotype itself: At one end, the junction sequence differs from germline, possibly due to a read error. The gene calls are TRBV5-1 and TRBJ2-7, with D tentatively TRBD2 (5 bases). The CDR3 covers 14 residues. Germline V gives CDR1 SGHRS, CDR2 YFSETQ. The chain's CDR3 is CAGSGPPSEYEQYF. The CDR3 coding sequence is TGCGCCGGCAGCGGCCCCCCGAGTGAGTACGAGCAGTACTTC.

The J gene is TRBJ1-6, the V gene TRBV4-1, with 7 bases that match TRBD1. This CDR3 spans 16 amino acids. The V gene end was trimmed by 1 base and the J gene end by 6 bases; junction bases not matched to a gene: 6. The germline gives CDR1 MGHRA, CDR2 YSYEKL. The CDR3 spells CASSQAGTVTNSPLHF. CDR3 DNA: TGCGCCAGCAGCCAAGCAGGGACAGTGACTAATTCACCCCTCCACTTT.

The chain is built from TRBV29-1 and TRBJ1-1; the D gene is possibly TRBD1 (6 bases). V dropped 5 bases and J dropped 6 bases, with 16 bases sitting between them. This CDR3 has 13 amino acids. Germline V CDR1 and CDR2: SQVTM, ANQGSEA. Here the CDR3 DNA reads TGCAGCGTTCGGACAGCCTTTAGCGCTGAAGCTTTCTTT. It specifies CSVRTAFSAEAFF.

This clonotype was recorded at least ten times. The chain has TRBV28 and TRBJ2-1; 8 nucleotides agree with TRBD2. The CDR3 runs 16 residues. Germline V lookup: CDR1 MDHEN, CDR2 SYDVKM. V trimming: 5 bases; J trimming: 0 bases; junction bases outside the gene matches: 6. CDR3 sequence (DNA): TGTGCCAGCAGTATCATAGCGGGAAGCTCCTACAATGAGCAGTTCTTC. It is translated as CASSIIAGSSYNEQFF.

This clonotype has a count of ten or more. This sequence joins TRBV12-3 or TRBV12-4 and TRBJ2-7; D perhaps matches TRBD2 (5 bases). V lost 7 bases and J lost 1, with 14 bases in between. The CDR3 length is 14 residues. The CDR3 DNA reads TGTGCCAGCACCGTCTCGGAGGTTTCCTACGAGCAGTACTTC. Its translation is CASTVSEVSYEQYF.

This clonotype was detected only once. The V call is TRBV7-6, the J call TRBJ2-2; D perhaps matches TRBD1 (6 bases). This CDR3 has 13 residues. The V end was cut by 5 bases, the J end by 6 bases, with 10 bases between. Germline assignment: CDR1 SGHVS and CDR2 FNYEAQ. CDR3 region: CASSPHRAGELFF. The DNA of the CDR3 is TGTGCCAGCAGCCCTCACAGGGCCGGGGAGCTGTTTTTT.

This clonotype was picked up many times. The rearrangement joins TRBV7-3 to TRBJ2-6; the D is unclear. V lost 0 bases, J lost 0 bases, and 6 bases lay in between. Germline V gives CDR1 SGHTA, CDR2 FQGTGA. The CDR3 is made up of 16 amino acids. CDR3 nucleotides: TGTGCCAGCAGCTTAACCCATGACTCTGGGGCCAACGTCCTGACTTTC. Protein sequence: CASSLTHDSGANVLTF.

This clonotype was observed a few times. The V and J genes are TRBV5-1 and TRBJ2-3, with TRBD2 identical over 10 bases. Losses at the gene ends were 1 base for V and 5 bases for J; bases not matched to a gene: 4. This CDR3 comprises 15 residues. Germline lookup yields CDR1 SGHRS and CDR2 YFSETQ. DNA for the CDR3: TGCGCCAGCAGCTTGCAATTAGCGGGGGGAGATACGCAGTATTTT. As protein: CASSLQLAGGDTQYF.

V gene TRBV5-1 combines with J gene TRBJ2-2; 8 nucleotides match TRBD1. With 2 bases clipped from V and 6 bases from J, the junction kept 6 bases outside the gene matches. The CDR3 length is 15 residues. Germline V lookup: CDR1 SGHRS, CDR2 YFSETQ. CDR3 nucleotide sequence: TGCGCCAGCAGCTTCGCAGGGGGCGCCGCCGGGGAGCTGTTTTTT. Amino acids: CASSFAGGAAGELFF. Full variable domain (rest looked up from reference TRBV5-1 and TRBJ2-2): KAGVTQTPRYLIKTRGQQVTLSCSPISGHRSVSWYQQTPGQGLQFLFEYFSETQRNKGNFPGRFSGRQFSNSRSEMNVSTLELGDSALYLCASSFAGGAAGELFFGEGSRLTVL.

In this sample, this clonotype turned up a few times. V gene TRBV29-1 combines with J gene TRBJ2-5; 7 nucleotides agree with TRBD2. The V segment lost 2 bases and the J segment 4 bases; nucleotides outside the gene matches: 10. CDR3 length: 15 residues. Germline CDR1 and CDR2: SQVTM and ANQGSEA. The CDR3 bases are TGCAGCGTTGAAATGGGGAGTCTAGCGGCAGAGACCCAGTACTTC. It is translated as CSVEMGSLAAETQYF.

This clonotype was counted a few times. This chain links TRBV3-1 with TRBJ2-7; 7 bases line up with TRBD2. The J call may be incorrect, as the DNA end agrees better with TRBJ2-5. Germline V lookup: CDR1 LGHDT, CDR2 YNNKEL (reference sequence). This CDR3 is built from 18 residues. The CDR3 region has the DNA TGTGCCAGCAGCCAAGATATTCAGCGGGGTGACCTCATGGAGACCCAGTACTTC. This gives the protein CASSQDIQRGDLMETQYF.

CDR3 DNA sequence: TGTGCCAGCAGCTCACCCTGGACAGGGCCTAAAGAGACCCAGTACTTC. Protein product: CASSSPWTGPKETQYF. The V call is TRBV7-2, the J call TRBJ2-5; 8 nucleotides agree with TRBD1. Per germline, CDR1 SGHTA and CDR2 FQGNSA. The CDR3 sequence is 16 residues long. J gave up 3 bases and V 4 bases, and 10 bases lay outside the gene matches. Full variable domain (remainder filled in from reference TRBV7-2 and TRBJ2-5): GAGVSQSPSNKVTEKGKDVELRCDPISGHTALYWYRQSLGQGLEFLIYFQGNSAPDKSGLPSDRFSAERTGGSVSTLTIQRTQQEDSAVYLCASSSPWTGPKETQYFGPGTRLLVL.

V and J are TRBV18 and TRBJ1-1; weak D call: TRBD1 (6 bases). Germline-derived CDR1 and CDR2 are KGHSH and LQKENI. The V end was cut by 9 bases, the J end by 1 base, with 18 bases between. The CDR3 spans 15 residues. The CDR3 DNA reads TGTGCCAGTTTCCGGGACAAGATCACGAACACTGAAGCTTTCTTT. It encodes CASFRDKITNTEAFF.

This clonotype appeared many times. The chain couples TRBV10-3 to TRBJ2-7; D may correspond to TRBD1 or TRBD2 (5 bases each). Trimming took 4 bases from V and 2 from J, leaving 15 bases between them. The CDR3 contains 15 residues. In germline, CDR1 is ENHRY, CDR2 SYGVKD. The CDR3 nucleotides are TGTGCCATCAGTGCAACCGGGACCGCTACCTACGAGCAGTACTTC. Residues: CAISATGTATYEQYF.

This clonotype was seen at least ten times. The chain joins TRBV29-1 to TRBJ2-1; no clear D gene. The CDR3 spans 14 residues. V lost 8 bases and J 4 bases, leaving 18 bases between the germline ends. Germline-derived CDR1 and CDR2 are SQVTM and ANQGSEA. In DNA form, the CDR3 reads TGCAGCCTTAGGATAGAGATGAGGTACAATGAGCAGTTCTTC. Amino acids: CSLRIEMRYNEQFF.

This clonotype occurred many times. This sequence joins TRBV29-1 and TRBJ2-1; D perhaps matches TRBD2 (6 bases). There are 17 residues in the CDR3. The germline CDR1 and CDR2 sequences are SQVTM and ANQGSEA. Trimming took 2 bases from V and 0 from J, leaving 17 bases between them. The CDR3 protein is CSVESAGTDRSYNEQFF. As DNA, the CDR3 is TGCAGCGTTGAATCCGCCGGGACTGATCGCTCCTACAATGAGCAGTTCTTC.

As DNA, the CDR3 is TGCAGTGCTAGAGAGGAACAGGTCTCCTACGAGCAGTACTTC. Its protein product is CSAREEQVSYEQYF. V gene TRBV20-1 combines with J gene TRBJ2-7; TRBD1 might be the D (5 bases). CDR3 size: 14 residues. Germline V gene data show CDR1 as DFQATT and CDR2 as SNEGSKA (reference sequence). Trimming took off 0 bases at V and 0 bases at J, with 9 bases between the two ends.

The J gene is TRBJ1-2, the V gene TRBV20-1; perhaps TRBD1 as D (6 bases). This CDR3 contains 10 residues. The germline V gene has CDR1 DFQATT and CDR2 SNEGSKA (reference sequence). CDR3 loop: CRGQFYGYTF. The CDR3 bases are TGCAGAGGACAGTTCTATGGCTACACCTTC.

The V and J genes are TRBV6-2 or TRBV6-3 and TRBJ2-7, with 7 bases lining up with TRBD1. The CDR3 is 14 residues long. CDR1 is MNHEY, CDR2 SVGEGT, per germline. The ends lost 6 bases at V and 5 bases at J; junction bases unmatched: 10. Written as DNA, the CDR3 is TGTGCCAGCAGGTATCACCGGGACAGCAACGAGCAGTACTTC. Its translation: CASRYHRDSNEQYF.

V is TRBV2 and J is TRBJ2-5; D is undetermined. This CDR3 region has 16 residues. In germline, CDR1 is SNHLY, CDR2 FYNNEI. Trimming took 9 bases from V and 1 from J, leaving 21 bases between them. In nucleotides, the CDR3 is TGTGCCAGTCGTGCCCTGCGGACGAAAACCCAAGAGACCCAGTACTTC. This encodes CASRALRTKTQETQYF.

V usage is TRBV20-1 and J usage is TRBJ1-6; possibly TRBD1 for D (5 bases). V gave up 6 bases and J gave up 8 bases, with 20 bases separating them. The length of the CDR3 is 15 residues. Germline CDR1 and CDR2: DFQATT and SNEGSKA (reference sequence). In DNA, the CDR3 is TGCAGTGCCTGTAGTTTCGGACAACTGGATTCACCCCTCCACTTT. It yields the protein CSACSFGQLDSPLHF.

This clonotype was observed a handful of times. The J gene is TRBJ2-1, the V gene TRBV14, with D unresolved. This CDR3 has 13 residues. V was shortened by 3 bases and J by 10 bases, with 13 bases between the two germline ends. Germline CDR1 reads SGHDN; CDR2 reads FVKESK. The chain's CDR3 is CASSQLGTIEQFF. The DNA of the CDR3 is TGTGCCAGCAGCCAGCTCGGCACTATCGAGCAGTTCTTC.

This clonotype turned up a few times. V and J are TRBV7-9 and TRBJ1-1; D is perhaps TRBD1 (6 bases). Trimming took off 2 bases at V and 8 bases at J, with 21 bases between the two ends. The CDR3 spans 16 residues. From germline, CDR1 is SEHNR and CDR2 FQNEAQ (reference sequence). CDR3 sequence reads: CASSLYTNAGVREAFF. The CDR3 DNA reads as TGTGCCAGCAGCTTATATACGAATGCAGGGGTGAGAGAAGCTTTCTTT.

This chain connects TRBV20-1 to TRBJ2-7, with a tentative D call TRBD1 (7 bases). The germline V and J ends were trimmed by 0 bases and 4 bases, with 16 bases remaining between them. This CDR3 comprises 15 residues. The germline V gene encodes CDR1 DFQATT and CDR2 SNEGSKA (reference sequence). Here the CDR3 DNA reads TGCAGTGCTAGAGACCTGGGCAGGGGGACTTACGAGCAGTACTTC. This gives the protein CSARDLGRGTYEQYF.

The rearrangement uses TRBV5-1 and TRBJ2-7; D might be TRBD1 or TRBD2, each matching 7 bases. The CDR3 spans 13 residues. Per germline, CDR1 SGHRS and CDR2 YFSETQ. V was trimmed by 7 bases and J by 5 bases, leaving 16 bases between them. The CDR3 DNA reads as TGCGCCAGCGGATTACAGGGGACTAACGAGCAGTACTTC. Amino acids: CASGLQGTNEQYF.

The CDR3: CASRRKGVDTEAFF. For the CDR3, the DNA is TGTGCCAGCAGAAGAAAGGGGGTAGACACTGAAGCTTTCTTT. The chain has TRBV28 and TRBJ1-1; possible D gene TRBD1, 6 bases. The length of the CDR3 is 14 residues. CDR1 and CDR2 from the germline V gene are MDHEN and SYDVKM. Trimming removed 6 bases from V and 3 bases from J, with 14 bases in between.

The genes are TRBV27 and TRBJ2-1; the D is unclear. Germline-derived CDR1 and CDR2 are MNHEY and SMNVEV (reference sequence). Trimming took off 5 bases at V and 11 bases at J, with 16 bases between the two ends. The CDR3 runs to 13 residues. The CDR3 spells CASSPEYPSKQFF. The CDR3 DNA is TGTGCCAGCAGTCCGGAATACCCCTCTAAGCAGTTCTTC.

This clonotype was detected many times. This chain links TRBV20-1 with TRBJ1-5; 10 nucleotides align to TRBD1. The CDR3 length is 15 residues. V shed 6 bases and J 10 bases; nucleotides not matched to a gene: 15. Germline V gene lookup returns CDR1 DFQATT and CDR2 SNEGSKA (reference sequence). The CDR3 sequence is CSALRDRGQRQPQHF. The CDR3 DNA sequence: TGCAGTGCCCTCCGGGACAGGGGCCAGAGACAACCCCAGCATTTT.

This clonotype was found a few times. The chain combines TRBV3-1 with TRBJ2-7, with D tentatively TRBD1 (5 bases). CDR3 length: 15 residues. The germline V gene encodes CDR1 LGHDT and CDR2 YNNKEL (reference sequence). With 1 base removed from V and 2 bases from J, the gap between germline ends came to 12 bases. CDR3 sequence: CASSQGLGRAYEQYF. CDR3 DNA sequence: TGTGCCAGCAGCCAAGGTCTGGGCAGGGCCTACGAGCAGTACTTC.